These 14 T cell receptor beta chains share one sample of origin, sequenced in a study of blood T cells in healthy people across ages. A J-beta primer mix and a sample-barcoded 5' primer were used in a second PCR of about 6 to 12 cycles. TCRdb recomputed calls from the 5' RACE reads with MiXCR, one row per CDR3 protein. The profile covers approximately 830,000 distinct CDR3 sequences, with around 68% appearing a single time and roughly 25% taken by the ten largest. The sequenced material came from blood. These receptors all stem from a man aged 30-40 years in good health.

This chain connects TRBV6-2 or TRBV6-3 to TRBJ1-2; 9 bases match TRBD1. CDR1 is MNHEY, CDR2 SVGEGT, per germline. The CDR3 spans 16 residues. V lost 6 bases to trimming and J lost 4 bases; unmatched junction nucleotides: 12. CDR3 DNA: TGTGCCAGCAGAACAGGGACAGGGACGGCTCCCTATGGCTACACCTTC. This sequence encodes CASRTGTGTAPYGYTF.

On this clonotype itself: One end of the junction varies from germline; a read error may be responsible. The chain is built from TRBV7-2 and TRBJ2-1; D call uncertain. Germline CDR1 reads SGHTA; CDR2 reads FQGNSA. This CDR3 region has 15 residues. The CDR3 reads CASSLDSDRVNEQFF. The CDR3, as DNA: TGTGCCAGTAGCTTAGATAGTGACCGAGTCAATGAGCAGTTCTTC. Filled out from reference TRBV7-2 and TRBJ2-1, the complete variable domain reads GAGVSQSPSNKVTEKGKDVELRCDPISGHTALYWYRQSLGQGLEFLIYFQGNSAPDKSGLPSDRFSAERTGGSVSTLTIQRTQQEDSAVYLCASSLDSDRVNEQFFGPGTRLTVL.

This chain connects TRBV4-3 to TRBJ2-7; TRBD1 aligns across 7 bases. The junction had 6 bases not matched to a gene; V was cut back by 3 bases and J by 4 bases. This CDR3 has 14 residues. The V gene's germline CDR1 is LGHNA and CDR2 YSLEER. The CDR3 DNA reads as TGCGCCAGCAGCCAGACAGGGAATGGGTACGAGCAGTACTTC. Translated: CASSQTGNGYEQYF.

This rearrangement joins TRBV24-1 to TRBJ2-3; 11 nucleotides match TRBD1. The length of the CDR3 is 15 residues. V gave up 4 bases and J gave up 5 bases; unmatched junction bases: 4. Per germline, CDR1 KGHDR and CDR2 SFDVKD. Here the CDR3 reads CATSEMGQGVDTQYF. CDR3 sequence (DNA): TGTGCCACCAGTGAAATGGGACAGGGGGTAGATACGCAGTATTTT.

The chain couples TRBV28 to TRBJ1-1; D is undetermined. Trimming pared 7 bases from V and 6 bases from J, leaving 12 bases between. This CDR3 spans 12 amino acids. The germline V gene has CDR1 MDHEN and CDR2 SYDVKM. The CDR3: CASTMPRSEAFF. The CDR3 DNA reads as TGTGCCAGCACTATGCCGCGGTCTGAAGCTTTCTTT.

The chain links TRBV4-2 to TRBJ2-7; no firm D call. The CDR3 totals 13 residues. The V and J ends lost 0 bases and 2 bases respectively, with 5 bases between them. Germline V gives CDR1 LGHNA, CDR2 YNFKEQ. CDR3 in amino acids: CASSQEWAYEQYF. CDR3 sequence (DNA): TGTGCCAGCAGCCAAGAATGGGCCTACGAGCAGTACTTC.

The gene calls are TRBV7-2 and TRBJ2-1, with D maybe TRBD2 (6 bases). Germline lookup yields CDR1 SGHTA and CDR2 FQGNSA. The CDR3 covers 14 residues. V gave up 6 bases and J gave up 6 bases, with 15 bases separating them. The CDR3 loop reads CASSPTSLGNEQFF. The CDR3 DNA follows: TGTGCCAGCAGTCCGACTAGTCTGGGCAATGAGCAGTTCTTC.

The rearrangement joins TRBV4-3 to TRBJ1-4; D not certain. The CDR3 contains 15 residues. Per germline, CDR1 LGHNA and CDR2 YSLEER. The ends were cut back, 1 base at V and 8 bases at J, with 14 bases in the middle. In nucleotides, the CDR3 is TGCGCCAGCAGCCAAGTCGGTCTTAACAACGAAAAACTGTTTTTT. This sequence encodes CASSQVGLNNEKLFF.

This sequence joins TRBV20-1 and TRBJ1-2; D possibly corresponds to TRBD1 (5 bases). The germline CDR1 and CDR2 sequences are DFQATT and SNEGSKA (reference sequence). V was cut by 6 bases and J by 11 bases, with 22 bases left in between. This CDR3 comprises 13 residues. CDR3 sequence (DNA): TGCAGTGCAGCCCGGGACGCCCGGCGGGGGTACACCTTC. Translating gives CSAARDARRGYTF.

The chain has TRBV6-6 and TRBJ2-1; no reliable D call. Trimming stripped 6 bases from V and 10 bases from J, with 7 bases between. Germline CDR1 MNHNY, CDR2 SVGAGI (reference sequence). The CDR3 consists of 10 residues. The CDR3 DNA is TGTGCCAGCAGGGAGACAGAGCAGTTCTTC. The encoded protein is CASRETEQFF.

This clonotype has just a few counts. V is TRBV4-3 and J is TRBJ1-2; D is undetermined. The CDR3 sequence is 16 residues long. CDR1 and CDR2 (germline): LGHNA, YSLEER. V lost 0 bases and J lost 4, with 15 bases in between. CDR3 DNA sequence: TGCGCCAGCAGCCAAGATATCTCCTGGCCGGCCTATGGCTACACCTTC. It translates to CASSQDISWPAYGYTF.

V is TRBV20-1 and J is TRBJ2-7; tentatively, D is TRBD2 (5 bases). The germline CDR1 and CDR2 sequences are DFQATT and SNEGSKA (reference sequence). The CDR3 runs 10 residues. The V gene lost 6 bases and the J gene lost 6 bases, with 9 bases spanning the gap. CDR3 nucleotide sequence: TGCAGTGCAACACTAGTCGAGCAGTACTTC. Its translation: CSATLVEQYF.

The chain joins TRBV7-6 to TRBJ2-6; 8 nucleotides match TRBD1. J lost 3 bases, V lost 2 bases, and 9 bases had no gene match. Germline V gene data show CDR1 as SGHVS and CDR2 as FNYEAQ. The CDR3 runs to 18 residues. DNA for the CDR3: TGTGCCAGCAGCTTAATTGGGCCACAGGGGGGTGGGGCCAACGTCCTGACTTTC. It yields the protein CASSLIGPQGGGANVLTF.

The chain joins TRBV24-1 to TRBJ1-2; perhaps TRBD1 as D (5 bases). In germline, CDR1 is KGHDR, CDR2 SFDVKD. This CDR3 is built from 12 residues. The V and J ends lost 7 bases and 8 bases respectively, with 13 bases between them. CDR3 amino acids: CATRRTPMGYTF. CDR3 nucleotides: TGTGCCACCAGGAGGACACCGATGGGCTACACCTTC.